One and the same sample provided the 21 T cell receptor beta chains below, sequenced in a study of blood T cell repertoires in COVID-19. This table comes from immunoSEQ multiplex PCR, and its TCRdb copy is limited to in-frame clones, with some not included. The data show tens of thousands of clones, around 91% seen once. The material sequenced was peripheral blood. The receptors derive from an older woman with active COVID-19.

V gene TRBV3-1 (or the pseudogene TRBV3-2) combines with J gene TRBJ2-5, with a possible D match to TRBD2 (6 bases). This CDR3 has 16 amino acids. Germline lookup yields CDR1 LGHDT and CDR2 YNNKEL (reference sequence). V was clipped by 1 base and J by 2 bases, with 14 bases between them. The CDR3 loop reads CASSQALGTGQETQYF. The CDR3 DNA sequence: TGTGCCAGCAGCCAAGCCCTTGGGACTGGACAAGAGACCCAGTACTTC.

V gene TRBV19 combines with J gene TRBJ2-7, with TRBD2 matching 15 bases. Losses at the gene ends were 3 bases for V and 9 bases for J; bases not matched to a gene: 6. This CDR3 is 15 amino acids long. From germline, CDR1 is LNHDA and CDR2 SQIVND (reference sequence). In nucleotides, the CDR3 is TGTGCCAGTAGTATGGGACTAGCGGGAGGAAGGGTGCAGTACTTC. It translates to CASSMGLAGGRVQYF.

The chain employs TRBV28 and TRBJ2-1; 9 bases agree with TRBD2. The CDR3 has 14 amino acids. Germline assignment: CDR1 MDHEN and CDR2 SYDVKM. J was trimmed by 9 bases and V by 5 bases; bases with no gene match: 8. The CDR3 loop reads CASSRVAGDFEQFF. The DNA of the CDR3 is TGTGCCAGCAGTCGGGTAGCGGGAGACTTTGAGCAGTTCTTC.

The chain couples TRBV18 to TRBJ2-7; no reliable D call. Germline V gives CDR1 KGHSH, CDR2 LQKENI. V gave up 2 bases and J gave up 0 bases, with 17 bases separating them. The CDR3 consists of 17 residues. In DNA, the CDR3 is TGTGCCAGCTCACCATCGCTGTTGCACTCAAGCTCCTACGAGCAGTACTTC. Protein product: CASSPSLLHSSSYEQYF.

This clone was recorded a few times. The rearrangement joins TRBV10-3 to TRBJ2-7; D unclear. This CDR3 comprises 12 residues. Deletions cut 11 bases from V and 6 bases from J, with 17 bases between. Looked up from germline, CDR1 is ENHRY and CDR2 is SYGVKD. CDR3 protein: CAVLNQRGEQYF. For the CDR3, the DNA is TGTGCCGTCCTTAACCAGCGTGGCGAGCAGTACTTC.

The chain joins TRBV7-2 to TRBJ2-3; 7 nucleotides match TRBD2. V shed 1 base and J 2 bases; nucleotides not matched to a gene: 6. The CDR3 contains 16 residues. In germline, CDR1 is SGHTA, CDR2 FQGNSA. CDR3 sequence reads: CASSLVAGIVTDTQYF. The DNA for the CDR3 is TGTGCCAGCAGCTTAGTAGCGGGCATAGTCACAGATACGCAGTATTTT.

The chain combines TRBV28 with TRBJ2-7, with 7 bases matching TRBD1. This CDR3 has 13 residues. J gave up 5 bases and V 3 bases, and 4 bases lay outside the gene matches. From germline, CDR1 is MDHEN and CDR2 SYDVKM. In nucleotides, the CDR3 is TGTGCCAGCAGTTTGACAGGGAGAAACGAGCAGTACTTC. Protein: CASSLTGRNEQYF. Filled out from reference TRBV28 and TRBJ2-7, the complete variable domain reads DVKVTQSSRYLVKRTGEKVFLECVQDMDHENMFWYRQDPGLGLRLIYFSYDVKMKEKGDIPEGYSVSREKKERFSLILESASTNQTSMYLCASSLTGRNEQYFGPGTRLTVT.

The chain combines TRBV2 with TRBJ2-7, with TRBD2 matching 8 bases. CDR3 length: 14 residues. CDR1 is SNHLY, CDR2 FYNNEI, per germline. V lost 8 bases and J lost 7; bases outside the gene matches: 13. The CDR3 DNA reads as TGTGCCAGCGACCACGAAGCGGGAGAGGGTGAGCAGTACTTC. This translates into CASDHEAGEGEQYF.

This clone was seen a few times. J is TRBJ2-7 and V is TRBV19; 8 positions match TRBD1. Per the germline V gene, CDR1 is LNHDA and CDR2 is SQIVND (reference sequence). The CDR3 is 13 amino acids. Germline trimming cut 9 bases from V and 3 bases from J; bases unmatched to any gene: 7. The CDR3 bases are TGTGCCAGCAGAATTACAGGGGGCTACGAGCAGTACTTC. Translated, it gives CASRITGGYEQYF.

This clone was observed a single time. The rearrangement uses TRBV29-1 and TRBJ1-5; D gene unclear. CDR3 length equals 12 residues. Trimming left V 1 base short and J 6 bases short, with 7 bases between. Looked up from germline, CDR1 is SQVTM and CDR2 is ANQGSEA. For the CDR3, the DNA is TGCAGCGTTGAAGGGGCAGGTCAGCCCCAGCATTTT. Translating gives CSVEGAGQPQHF.

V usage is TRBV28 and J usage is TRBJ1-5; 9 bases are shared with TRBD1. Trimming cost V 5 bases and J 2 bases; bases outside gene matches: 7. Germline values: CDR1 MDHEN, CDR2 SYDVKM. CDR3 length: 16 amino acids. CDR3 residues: CASSGIWDRGNQPQHF. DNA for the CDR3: TGTGCCAGCAGTGGAATCTGGGACAGGGGCAATCAGCCCCAGCATTTT.

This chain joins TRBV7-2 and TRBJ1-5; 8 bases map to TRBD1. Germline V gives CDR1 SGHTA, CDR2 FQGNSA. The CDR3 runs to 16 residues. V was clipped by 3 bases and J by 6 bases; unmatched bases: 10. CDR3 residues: CASSFSGAGGLQPQHF. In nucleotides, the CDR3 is TGTGCCAGCAGCTTTTCGGGGGCAGGGGGCCTTCAGCCCCAGCATTTT. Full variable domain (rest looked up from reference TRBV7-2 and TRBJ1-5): GAGVSQSPSNKVTEKGKDVELRCDPISGHTALYWYRQSLGQGLEFLIYFQGNSAPDKSGLPSDRFSAERTGGSVSTLTIQRTQQEDSAVYLCASSFSGAGGLQPQHFGDGTRLSIL.

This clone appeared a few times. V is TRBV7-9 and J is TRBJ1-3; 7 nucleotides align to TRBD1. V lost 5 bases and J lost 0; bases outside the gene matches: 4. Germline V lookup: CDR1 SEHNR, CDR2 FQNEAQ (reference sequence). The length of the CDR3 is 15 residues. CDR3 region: CASSRGQVSGNTIYF. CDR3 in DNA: TGTGCCAGCAGCCGAGGACAGGTCTCTGGAAACACCATATATTTT.

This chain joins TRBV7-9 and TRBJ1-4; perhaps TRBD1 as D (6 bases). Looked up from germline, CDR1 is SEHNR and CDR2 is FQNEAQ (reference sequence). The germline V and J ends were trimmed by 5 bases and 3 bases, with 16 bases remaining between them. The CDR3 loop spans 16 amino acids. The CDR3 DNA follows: TGTGCCAGCAGCGCCCTCTTGGGGGCCCCTAATGAAAAACTGTTTTTT. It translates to CASSALLGAPNEKLFF.

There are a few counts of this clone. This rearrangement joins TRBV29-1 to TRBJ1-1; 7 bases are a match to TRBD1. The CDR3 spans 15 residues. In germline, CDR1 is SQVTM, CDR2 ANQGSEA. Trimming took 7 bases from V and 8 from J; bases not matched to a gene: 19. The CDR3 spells CSAPSPGTVGREAFF. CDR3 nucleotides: TGCAGCGCCCCTTCGCCCGGGACAGTTGGACGCGAAGCTTTCTTT.

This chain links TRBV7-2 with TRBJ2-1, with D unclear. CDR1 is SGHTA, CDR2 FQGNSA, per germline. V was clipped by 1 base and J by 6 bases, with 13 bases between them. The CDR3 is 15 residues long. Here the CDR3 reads CASSLGQAHSNEQFF. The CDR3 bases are TGTGCCAGCAGCTTAGGTCAGGCGCATTCCAATGAGCAGTTCTTC.

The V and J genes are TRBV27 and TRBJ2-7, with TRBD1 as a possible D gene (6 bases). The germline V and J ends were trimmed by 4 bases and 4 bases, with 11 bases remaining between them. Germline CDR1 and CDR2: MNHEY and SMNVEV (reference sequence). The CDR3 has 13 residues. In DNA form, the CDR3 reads TGTGCCAGCAGTTATACAGGGTCTTACGAGCAGTACTTC. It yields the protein CASSYTGSYEQYF.

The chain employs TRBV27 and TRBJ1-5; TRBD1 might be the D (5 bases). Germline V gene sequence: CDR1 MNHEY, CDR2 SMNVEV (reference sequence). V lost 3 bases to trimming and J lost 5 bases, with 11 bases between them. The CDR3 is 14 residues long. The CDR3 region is CASSFFRGDQPQHF. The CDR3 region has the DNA TGTGCCAGCAGTTTTTTCCGGGGGGATCAGCCCCAGCATTTT.

In nucleotides, the CDR3 is TGTGCCAGCAGGCCCGGACTAGGTCGTAAGACCCAGTACTTC. This translates into CASRPGLGRKTQYF. The chain combines TRBV28 with TRBJ2-5, with 7 positions matching TRBD2. Germline values: CDR1 MDHEN, CDR2 SYDVKM. The J segment lost 6 bases and the V segment lost 6 bases, leaving 10 bases of the junction unmatched. CDR3 length: 14 residues.

The DNA for the CDR3 is TGTGCCAGCAGAAGGCTAGCGGGAGCCTACAATGAGCAGTTCTTC. This gives the protein CASRRLAGAYNEQFF. The chain employs TRBV11-2 and TRBJ2-1; TRBD2 matches 10 bases. The trim removed 6 bases at V and 2 bases at J, leaving 4 bases unmatched. The CDR3 loop spans 15 amino acids. In germline, CDR1 is SGHAT, CDR2 FQNNGV. The variable domain in full, with the rest retrieved from reference TRBV11-2 and TRBJ2-1, is EAGVAQSPRYKIIEKRQSVAFWCNPISGHATLYWYQQILGQGPKLLIQFQNNGVVDDSQLPKDRFSAERLKGVDSTLKIQPAKLEDSAVYLCASRRLAGAYNEQFFGPGTRLTVL.

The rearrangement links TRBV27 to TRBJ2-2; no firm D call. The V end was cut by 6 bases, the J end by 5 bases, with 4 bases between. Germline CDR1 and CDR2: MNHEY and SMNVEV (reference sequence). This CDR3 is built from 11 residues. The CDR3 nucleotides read TGTGCCAGCAGCACAACCGGGGAGCTGTTTTTT. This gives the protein CASSTTGELFF.